The T cell receptor (beta chain) described here comes from a study of blood T cells in healthy people across ages (dated by TCRdb to between 2014 and 2016). Regarding the complete study: In model experiments, roughly one uniquely barcoded TCR beta cDNA molecule per two T cells was captured by template switching. To track age-related changes in TCR beta repertoire diversity, the study relied on deep sequencing normalized with unique cDNA molecular identifiers. Donors were grouped into four age groups: young (average about 15 years), middle-aged (about 40), aged (around 62) and long-lived (around 80). To avoid experimental bias, donors of different ages were randomly spread across the sequencing lanes. Two additional independent replicas of 1 million unique cDNA reads from the same blood draw were analyzed for two donors (one aged 18 to 29 and one aged 80 or older).

Unmatched junction bases come to 10, with V trimmed by 1 base and J by 5 bases. Based on the germline V gene (reference sequence), the CDR1 and CDR2 sequences are DFQATT and SNEGSKA. The CDR3 runs 16 amino acids, cysteine and phenylalanine included. The retained sequence is limited to the CDR3, 48 bases, with the frame set at the first base. Study-wide findings and limitations: Compared with the aged group, more naive CD4+ T cells, fewer expanded clones and increased TCR diversity were shown by the long-lived group, suggesting age selection. Observed TCR beta diversity correlated strongly with the percentage of naive T cells measured by flow cytometry. Because the CMV infection status of the donors was unknown, age-related changes in expanded clonotypes may potentially have been confounded. Estimates of total diversity based on one million sequenced T cells were regarded as lower bounds and as underestimates. Observed TCR beta diversity per million T cells fell roughly linearly with age, and a significant reduction was already apparent by age around 40. Bulk unsorted PBMC profiling prevented conclusive comparison of naive and antigen-experienced compartments.

Preparation of the library involved 5' RACE. The sequencer was an Illumina HiSeq 2500. A second roughly 6 to 12 cycle PCR used a sample-barcoded 5' primer and a J-beta primer mix. Each TCR beta cDNA molecule received a unique molecular identifier from a template-switch 5' adaptor carrying 12 random nucleotides. Each sample yielded at least 3 million CDR3-containing paired-end reads. First-strand cDNA synthesis was performed from all RNA using the Mint cDNA synthesis kit, with priming by a TRBC-specific oligonucleotide. Following uracil-DNA glycosylase treatment, all cDNA underwent a first 18-cycle PCR with the universal primers M1SS and BC2_uni_R. In the paper's pipeline: For normalization, 1 million high-quality reads were randomly selected from each sample, with every read carrying a distinct molecular identifier. Instead of being binned into consensus sequences, reads that shared molecular identifiers were thrown out. MiTCR, with a Q25 quality threshold and the strictest error-elimination algorithm, was used for CDR3 identification, clonotype clustering and error correction. Lower-bound total TCR beta diversity was estimated with a nonparametric unseen species model using Euler transformation. Through fastp at Q25 and MiXCR, TCRdb rebuilt clones from the public reads, retaining in-frame beta chains. Rows merge per CDR3 protein into single entries with the most common DNA and genes. TCRdb's processing, not the study's, gives the V and J calls here. In all, the sample holds approximately 800,000 distinct CDR3 sequences, and around half of those were seen once. The leading ten clones occupy approximately 40% of the sample.

This clonotype appeared a few times. This receptor's antigen is unknown. Nothing much larger sits one base from this clone, and base qualities are not available. The donors were some 39 Caucasian individuals from Russia, aged roughly 6 to 100 years, who were systemically healthy. Roughly 10 milliliters of peripheral blood were collected from each donor into EDTA-treated Vacutainer tubes. Ficoll-Paque density-gradient centrifugation was used to isolate PBMCs, with at least 7 million per sample. Total RNA, at least 5.5 micrograms per sample, was extracted from PBMCs with Trizol reagent. Naive CD45RAhigh/CD27high T cell percentages were measured by flow cytometry on a PBMC aliquot from every donor.

This TCR came from a man at least 80 years old in good health. Sample: blood. The receptor chain draws on TRBV20-1 and TRBJ2-5; TRBD2 fits 10 bases in the junction. CDR3 protein: CSARGWASGSRETQYF. Here is the DNA: TGCAGTGCTAGAGGTTGGGCTAGCGGGAGTAGGGAGACCCAGTACTTC.